This T cell receptor (beta chain) was found in a study of cytomegalovirus exposure and HLA in healthy donors. Study-level background: A later analysis reported the 100 to 150 validation repertoires used the same platform as the approximately 650 first-cohort repertoires.

This CDR3 has 18 residues. V was pared by 2 bases and J by 3 bases, with 21 bases between. Germline loops: CDR1 KGHSH, CDR2 LQKENI. Profiling relied on immunoSEQ multiplex PCR, and the TCRdb table lists in-frame clones only, not all of them. This table has approximately 200,000 clones, 85% to 95% appearing once. This receptor was identified in a woman between 18 and 29 years old in good health and CMV-seronegative. The chain couples TRBV18 to TRBJ2-3, with D possibly matching TRBD2 (6 bases). The sample was PBMCs. The CDR3 here is CASSPVVGGGIWTDTQYF. CDR3 coding DNA: TGTGCCAGCTCACCAGTGGTTGGGGGAGGAATATGGACAGATACGCAGTATTTT.